The T cell receptor (beta chain) described here comes from a study of shared clonotypes between healthy human individuals. The study, taken as a whole, reports: Memory subsets generally showed smaller estimated richness than naive subsets did. A limitation of the genetic and exposure-history diversity represented arose from few donors.

Profiling relied on immunoSEQ multiplex PCR, and the TCRdb table lists in-frame clones only, not all of them. The sample includes about 520,000 clones, 90% to 96% seen only once; the top ten take about 0.06%. Looked up from germline, CDR1 is SEHNR and CDR2 is FQNEAQ (reference sequence). V dropped 1 base and J dropped 8; count of bases not matched to a gene: 7. This CDR3 is built from 15 residues. On this clone itself: Its antigen is not known.

What was sequenced was naive CD4+ T cells sorted from blood. Noted subset: CD45RA+ positively selected. V usage is TRBV7-9 and J usage is TRBJ1-2; 10 nucleotides line up with TRBD1. This sequence was found in a woman aged 25-40 years in good health. The CDR3 nucleotides read TGTGCCAGCAGCTTAGGGACAGGGGGTGGAGTGGGCTACACCTTC. This codes for CASSLGTGGGVGYTF.